The present T cell receptor (beta chain) was sequenced within a study of cytomegalovirus exposure and HLA in healthy donors. Worth noting for this clone: Its antigen remains unknown.

The table came from immunoSEQ multiplex PCR; TCRdb's copy has only in-frame clones and leaves some out. The sample holds roughly 350,000 clones, 70% to 90% seen once. Study-level results: Under in vitro conditions, three CMV-associated chains were confirmed as specific for CMV antigens.

Per the germline V gene, CDR1 is MDHEN and CDR2 is SYDVKM. The CDR3 consists of 16 residues. After removal of 4 bases from V and 2 bases from J, the junction contained 5 bases not matched to a gene. The sample taken for sequencing was PBMCs. The V and J genes are TRBV28 and TRBJ2-7, with 13 bases fitting TRBD2. The sequence came from a woman younger than 30 in good health and CMV-seronegative. CDR3 nucleotides: TGTGCCAGCAGTTCCACAGGACTAGCGGGAGCCTACGAGCAGTACTTC. Translating it yields CASSSTGLAGAYEQYF.